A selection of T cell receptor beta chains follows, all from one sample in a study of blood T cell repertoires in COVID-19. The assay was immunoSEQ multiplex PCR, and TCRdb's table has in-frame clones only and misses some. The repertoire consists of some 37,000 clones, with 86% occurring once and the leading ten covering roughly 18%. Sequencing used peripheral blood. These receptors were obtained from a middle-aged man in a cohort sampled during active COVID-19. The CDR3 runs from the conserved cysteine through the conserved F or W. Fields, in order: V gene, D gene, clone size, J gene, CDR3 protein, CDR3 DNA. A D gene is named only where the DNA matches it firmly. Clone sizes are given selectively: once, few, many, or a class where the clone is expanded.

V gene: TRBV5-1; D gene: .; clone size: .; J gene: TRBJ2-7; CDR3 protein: CASSLGRAGPPEQYF; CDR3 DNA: TGCGCCAGCAGCTTGGGGAGGGCGGGGCCCCCCGAGCAGTACTTC
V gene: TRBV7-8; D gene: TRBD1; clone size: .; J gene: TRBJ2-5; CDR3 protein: CASSRNSQRGTAQETQYF; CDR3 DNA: TGTGCCAGCTCGAGAAATTCCCAGAGGGGGACAGCCCAAGAGACCCAGTACTTC
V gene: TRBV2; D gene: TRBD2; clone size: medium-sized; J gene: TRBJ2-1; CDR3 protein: CASSEVWLAGVNEQFF; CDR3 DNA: TGTGCCAGCAGTGAAGTATGGCTAGCGGGGGTTAATGAGCAGTTCTTC
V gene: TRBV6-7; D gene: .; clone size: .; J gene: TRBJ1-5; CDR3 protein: CASSYGTENQPQHF; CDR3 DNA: TGTGCCAGCAGTTACGGAACAGAAAATCAGCCCCAGCATTTT
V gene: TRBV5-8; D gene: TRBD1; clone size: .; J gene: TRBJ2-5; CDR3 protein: CASSQLDREETQYF; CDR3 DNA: TGTGCCAGCAGCCAACTAGACAGGGAGGAGACCCAGTACTTC
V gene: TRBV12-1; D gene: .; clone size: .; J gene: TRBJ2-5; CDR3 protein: CASSLPTCDREVRETQYF; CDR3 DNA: TGTGCCAGCAGCTTACCCACCTGCGACAGGGAGGTGAGGGAGACCCAGTACTTC
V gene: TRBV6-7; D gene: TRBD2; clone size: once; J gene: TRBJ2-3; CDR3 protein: CASSRGSRGGEADTQYF; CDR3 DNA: TGTGCCAGCAGTCGAGGGAGTCGGGGGGGTGAGGCAGATACGCAGTATTTT
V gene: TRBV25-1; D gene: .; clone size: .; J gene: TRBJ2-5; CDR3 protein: CASRRWGDQETQYF; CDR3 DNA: TGTGCCAGCCGCCGGTGGGGGGACCAAGAGACCCAGTACTTC
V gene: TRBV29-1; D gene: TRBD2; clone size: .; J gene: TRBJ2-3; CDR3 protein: CSVEIGGGAPDTQYF; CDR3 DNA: TGCAGCGTTGAGATCGGCGGGGGGGCCCCCGATACGCAGTATTTT
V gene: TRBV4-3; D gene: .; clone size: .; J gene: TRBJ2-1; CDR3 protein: CASRSQVMGGANEQFF; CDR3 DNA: TGCGCCAGCCGCTCGCAGGTTATGGGGGGGGCCAATGAGCAGTTCTTC
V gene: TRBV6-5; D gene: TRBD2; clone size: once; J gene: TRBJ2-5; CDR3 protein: CASSYSGLGGETQYF; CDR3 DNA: TGTGCCAGCAGTTACTCCGGACTAGGTGGAGAGACCCAGTACTTC
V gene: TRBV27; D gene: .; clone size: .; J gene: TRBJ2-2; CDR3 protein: CASSSEGAGTGELFF; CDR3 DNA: TGTGCCAGCAGTTCGGAGGGGGCGGGCACCGGGGAGCTGTTTTTT
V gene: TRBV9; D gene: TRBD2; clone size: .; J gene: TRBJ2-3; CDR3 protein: CASSYSGRISDTQYF; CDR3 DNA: TGTGCCAGCAGTTATAGCGGGAGGATATCAGATACGCAGTATTTT
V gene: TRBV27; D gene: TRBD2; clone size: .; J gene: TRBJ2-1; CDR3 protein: CASSFGTSGRNEQFF; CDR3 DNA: TGTGCCAGCAGTTTTGGAACTAGCGGGCGCAATGAGCAGTTCTTC
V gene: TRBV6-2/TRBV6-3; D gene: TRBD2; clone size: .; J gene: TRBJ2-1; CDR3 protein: CASSPSGSYNEQFF; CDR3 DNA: TGTGCCAGCAGCCCTAGCGGGAGTTACAATGAGCAGTTCTTC
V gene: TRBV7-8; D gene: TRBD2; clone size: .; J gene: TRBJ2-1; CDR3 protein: CASVWEGYNEQFF; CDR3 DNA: TGTGCCAGCGTCTGGGAGGGCTACAATGAGCAGTTCTTC
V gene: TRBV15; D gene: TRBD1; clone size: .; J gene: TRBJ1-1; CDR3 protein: CATSSGTGVVGKAFF; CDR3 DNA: TGTGCCACCAGCAGCGGGACAGGGGTTGTAGGAAAAGCTTTCTTT
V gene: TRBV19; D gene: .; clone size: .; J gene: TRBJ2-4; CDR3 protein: CASSSYRARGRAKNIQYF; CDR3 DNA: TGTGCCAGTAGCTCCTACCGGGCTAGGGGAAGAGCCAAAAACATTCAGTACTTC
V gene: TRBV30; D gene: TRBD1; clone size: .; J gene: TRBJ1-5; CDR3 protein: CAWGTGPVSNQPQHF; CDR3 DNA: TGTGCCTGGGGGACAGGGCCCGTTAGCAATCAGCCCCAGCATTTT
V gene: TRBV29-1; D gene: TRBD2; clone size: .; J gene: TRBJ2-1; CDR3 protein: CSVDLAGGYYNEQFF; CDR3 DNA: TGCAGCGTTGATCTAGCGGGAGGCTATTACAATGAGCAGTTCTTC